This is a list of T cell receptor beta chains from one sample in a study of T cell repertoires in cytomegalovirus infection. TCRdb passed the reads through MiXCR, listing each CDR3 protein once. The sample has more than 250,000 distinct CDR3 sequences, more than 20% seen once. For these receptors, no antigen is known. Specimen: cultured PBMCs, collected from culture after CMV antigen stimulation. These receptors came from a human donor in good health (CMV status not recorded). Some clones in this sample may be carry-over from other donors' samples. Both conserved end residues are part of each CDR3. The D gene is left open where the match is weak. Rows give clone size only sometimes, using once, few, many, or a class for an expanded clone.

clone size,V gene,J gene,D gene,CDR3 DNA,CDR3 protein
NA,TRBV11-2,TRBJ2-5,NA,TGTGCCAGCAGCTCCGTAGGTAGCGGCGTCCAAGAGACCCAGTACTTC,CASSSVGSGVQETQYF
NA,TRBV6-2/TRBV6-3,TRBJ2-3,TRBD2,TGTGCCAGCAGTTACCACCCCCCGGGGCCTAGCGGGAGAGGCACAGATACGCAGTATTTT,CASSYHPPGPSGRGTDTQYF
NA,TRBV6-1,TRBJ2-3,NA,TGTGTCAGCAGCCTACGCGACCCCACAGATACGCAGTATTTT,CVSSLRDPTDTQYF
NA,TRBV7-9,TRBJ2-3,TRBD1,TGTGCCAGCAGCGGGACAGGGGTACCAGATACGCAGTATTTT,CASSGTGVPDTQYF
many,TRBV27,TRBJ1-1,NA,TGTGCCAGCCATGAGATCAGGGGAACTGAAGCTTTCTTT,CASHEIRGTEAFF
many,TRBV7-8,TRBJ1-4,NA,TGTGCCAGTAACCGGGTGCATAATGAAAAACTGTTTTTT,CASNRVHNEKLFF
few,TRBV10-1,TRBJ1-1,NA,TGCGCCAGCAGTGAGTCTGAAGGGGGAAGAACTGAAGCTTTCTTT,CASSESEGGRTEAFF
NA,TRBV10-3,TRBJ2-3,TRBD2,TGTGCCATCAGTGAGTCGACTGGCGGGAGGCCTACAGATACGCAGTATTTT,CAISESTGGRPTDTQYF
few,TRBV10-3,TRBJ1-1,NA,TGTGCCACAAGAAAGACCGGACCGGAGGACACTGAAGCTTTCTTT,CATRKTGPEDTEAFF
NA,TRBV19,TRBJ2-1,TRBD1,TGTGCCAGTAGTCGTCGGGACAGGGTTAACAATGAGCAGTTCTTC,CASSRRDRVNNEQFF
few,TRBV7-2,TRBJ1-2,NA,TGTGCCAGCAGCTTAGCCCAGACAGGCTCTGGCTACACCTTC,CASSLAQTGSGYTF
few,TRBV7-3,TRBJ2-7,NA,TGTGCCAGCAGCTCCCGAATTGGGGGCGGCGAGCAGTACTTC,CASSSRIGGGEQYF
NA,TRBV4-3,TRBJ2-3,TRBD2,TGCGCCAGCAGCCAGATAGCGGGAGCGACAGATACGCAGTATTTT,CASSQIAGATDTQYF
NA,TRBV12-3/TRBV12-4,TRBJ1-3,TRBD1,TGTGCCAGCAGAAGGACAGGGGGAAACACCATATATTTT,CASRRTGGNTIYF
NA,TRBV6-2/TRBV6-3,TRBJ2-1,NA,TGTGCCAGTCAAGGAGTGGGGCCACTGGGGTACAATGAGCAGTTCTTC,CASQGVGPLGYNEQFF
many,TRBV28,TRBJ2-3,NA,TGTGCCAGCAGTTTCCACTGGCGAACCCGCACAGATACGCAGTATTTT,CASSFHWRTRTDTQYF
many,TRBV7-8,TRBJ1-6,NA,TGTGCCAGCACCCAAGACACGACCGGCAATAATTCACCCCTCCACTTT,CASTQDTTGNNSPLHF
few,TRBV20-1,TRBJ2-7,TRBD2,TGCAGTGCTCTAAGAGAGGCGTCTAGCGGGAGGTACGAGCAGTACTTC,CSALREASSGRYEQYF
few,TRBV7-9,TRBJ1-2,TRBD1,TGTGCTACAGGGGAGGCTAACTATGGCTACACCTTC,CATGEANYGYTF
few,TRBV12-3/TRBV12-4,TRBJ1-1,NA,TGTGCCAGCAGTCCCTTGGCGATCGGGGCGGTCACTGAAGCTTTCTTT,CASSPLAIGAVTEAFF
NA,TRBV18,TRBJ1-2,NA,TGTGCCAGCTCACTTTCGGACGGCCACTATGGCTACACCTTC,CASSLSDGHYGYTF
NA,TRBV2,TRBJ1-5,NA,TGTGCCAGCGGCGGGGGGAGGGATAAAGGTCAGCCCCAGCATTTT,CASGGGRDKGQPQHF
NA,TRBV3-1,TRBJ2-1,NA,TGTGCCAGCAGCCAAGTGGGCGGTTTTTTGAATGAGCAGTTCTTC,CASSQVGGFLNEQFF
NA,TRBV7-9,TRBJ2-5,NA,TGTGCCAGCAGCTTAGTAGCGACCCAGTACTTC,CASSLVATQYF
NA,TRBV6-2/TRBV6-3,TRBJ1-5,TRBD1,TGTGCCAGCAGGGGAGGGACAGGGACGCGAAGTAGCAATCAGCCCCAGCATTTT,CASRGGTGTRSSNQPQHF
NA,TRBV5-1,TRBJ2-2,NA,TGCGCCAGCTATCCCACGAACACCGGGGAGCTGTTTTTT,CASYPTNTGELFF
NA,TRBV20-1,TRBJ2-1,TRBD2,TGCAGTGCTAGAGATCTTAGGGCTAGCGGGAGGAGGGGGTACAATGAGCAGTTCTTC,CSARDLRASGRRGYNEQFF
few,TRBV12-3/TRBV12-4,TRBJ2-1,NA,TGTGCCAGCAGTTTTTTGGGGTACGGGGAGCAGTTCTTC,CASSFLGYGEQFF
NA,TRBV6-2/TRBV6-3,TRBJ1-2,NA,TGTGCCAGCAACGACGGCGGAACTAACTATGGCTACACCTTC,CASNDGGTNYGYTF
NA,TRBV9,TRBJ1-1,NA,TGTGCCAGCAGCGTAGAAGCGGCAGGCCCTTCTGAAGCTTTCTTT,CASSVEAAGPSEAFF
NA,TRBV11-1,TRBJ2-3,TRBD2,TGTGCCAGCAGCATCAGACTAGCGGACTCTTGGACGCAGTATTTT,CASSIRLADSWTQYF
few,TRBV10-3,TRBJ2-5,NA,TGTGCCATCAGTGAGTTAGCAGGGTTCGAGACCCAGTACTTC,CAISELAGFETQYF
many,TRBV7-2,TRBJ2-7,NA,TGTGCCAGCAGCGCTATGGCCGCTTCGACCTACGAGCAGTACTTC,CASSAMAASTYEQYF
few,TRBV7-2,TRBJ1-4,NA,TGTGCCAGCAGCTTAGTATCCCTGGCAACTAATGAAAAACTGTTTTTT,CASSLVSLATNEKLFF
many,TRBV7-2,TRBJ1-2,NA,TGTGCCAGCAGCTTAGGGCGGGGGGCGCAAGGAATATCCAAGGGCTACACCTTC,CASSLGRGAQGISKGYTF
few,TRBV27,TRBJ2-1,NA,TGTGCCAACAATCTAGCGCGGATGGGGCCCAATGAGCAGTTCTTC,CANNLARMGPNEQFF
NA,TRBV6-6,TRBJ1-1,NA,TGTGCCAGCAGCAGGACCACTGAAGCTTTCTTT,CASSRTTEAFF
NA,TRBV6-8,TRBJ2-1,NA,TGTGCCAGCAGTGACAATACGGGACTCGGTGTCGATGAGCAGTTCTTC,CASSDNTGLGVDEQFF
NA,TRBV30,TRBJ1-6,TRBD1,TGTGCCTGGGCCGGACAGGGGGAGTCACCCCTCCACTTT,CAWAGQGESPLHF
NA,TRBV20-1,TRBJ2-5,NA,TGCAGTGCTAGAGATAGGGAAGGACAAGAGACCCAGTACTTC,CSARDREGQETQYF
many,TRBV7-2,TRBJ2-7,NA,TGTGCCAGCAGCCTAAGATCGCTCGGGGAGCAGTACTTC,CASSLRSLGEQYF
NA,TRBV19,TRBJ1-1,NA,TGTGCCAGTAGTACTCGGTTAAAGGACACTGAAGCTTTCTTT,CASSTRLKDTEAFF
NA,TRBV7-9,TRBJ1-1,NA,TGTGCCAGCAGCTTATCCACCGGGACAGAAGCTTTCTTT,CASSLSTGTEAFF
few,TRBV7-2,TRBJ2-5,NA,TGTGCCAGCAGCTTAGGGGGGGACCAAGAGACCCAGTACTTC,CASSLGGDQETQYF
few,TRBV6-1,TRBJ2-7,TRBD1,TGTGCCAGCAGTGAAGCGTTAACAGGGGGCGACGAGCAGTACTTC,CASSEALTGGDEQYF
few,TRBV10-3,TRBJ1-5,TRBD1,TGTGCCATCTCCCGGACAGGGGATAGCAATCAGCCCCAGCATTTT,CAISRTGDSNQPQHF
NA,TRBV5-6,TRBJ2-5,NA,TGTGCCAGCAGTTACGCACTTAGACTTACAGAGACCCAGTACTTC,CASSYALRLTETQYF
NA,TRBV27,TRBJ2-5,TRBD1,TGTGCCAGCAGTCGCAAGGGACAGGGACAAGAGACCCAGTACTTC,CASSRKGQGQETQYF
many,TRBV10-3,TRBJ2-1,NA,TGTGCCATCAGTGACTCCACTCGCCGCAATGAGCAGTTCTTC,CAISDSTRRNEQFF
NA,TRBV24-1,TRBJ2-5,TRBD2,TGTGCCACCAGTGATAGCGGGAGCCTCGAGACCCAGTACTTC,CATSDSGSLETQYF
many,TRBV3-1,TRBJ2-1,TRBD2,TGTGCCAGCAGCCACCCGACTAGCGGAGGGGTAAAGCATGAGCAGTTCTTC,CASSHPTSGGVKHEQFF
few,TRBV27,TRBJ2-6,NA,TGTGCCAGCAGTGACACTGTGGCAGGGGACGCTGGGGCCAACGTCCTGACTTTC,CASSDTVAGDAGANVLTF
NA,TRBV7-9,TRBJ1-2,TRBD1,TGTGCCAGCAGCCCAAGAAGCCGGGACAGCCGCCTCGACGGCTACACCTTC,CASSPRSRDSRLDGYTF
few,TRBV2,TRBJ2-7,NA,TGTGCCAGCAGTGACGACCGGGACAATAAAGCCTACGAGCAGTACTTC,CASSDDRDNKAYEQYF